One and the same sample provided the 14 T cell receptor beta chains below, sequenced in a study of Ad26.COV2.S vaccination and SARS-CoV-2 variants. Treatment given: 15 to 20 received Ad26.COV2.S at low or high dose, single or two shots; 5 received placebo; per-sample allocation not given. Sampling was performed 63 days after the first vaccine or placebo injection. Libraries were prepared by immunoSEQ multiplex PCR; TCRdb keeps only in-frame clonotypes and omits some of them. Of hundreds of thousands of clones in the sample, about 85% were seen once. The sequencing here drew on peripheral blood, taken in a trial of Ad26.COV2.S vaccine versus placebo. The receptor set was obtained from a person between 18 and 60 years old who received the Ad26.COV2.S COVID-19 vaccine or a placebo.

The rearrangement uses TRBV5-6 and TRBJ1-6; D call uncertain. Germline-derived CDR1 and CDR2 are SGHDT and YYEEEE. The germline V and J ends were trimmed by 0 bases and 3 bases, with 10 bases remaining between them. This CDR3 is 16 amino acids long. This CDR3 is CASSLVTVVYNSPLHF. The CDR3 DNA sequence: TGTGCCAGCAGCTTGGTCACAGTCGTCTATAATTCACCCCTCCACTTT.

This chain links TRBV30 with TRBJ2-3; D is undetermined. The CDR3 is 14 residues long. V gave up 2 bases and J gave up 3 bases, with 12 bases separating them. Looked up from germline, CDR1 is GTSNPN and CDR2 is SVGIG (reference sequence). The CDR3 DNA reads as TGTGCCTGGAGTACTTCCGGCTGGACAGATACGCAGTATTTT. It yields the protein CAWSTSGWTDTQYF. The full variable domain, with the rest looked up from reference TRBV30 and TRBJ2-3, is SQTIHQWPATLVQPVGSPLSLECTVEGTSNPNLYWYRQAAGRGLQLLFYSVGIGQISSEVPQNLSASRPQDRQFILSSKKLLLSDSGFYLCAWSTSGWTDTQYFGPGTRLTVL.

This chain links TRBV28 with TRBJ2-1, with D maybe TRBD1 (5 bases). V gave up 5 bases and J gave up 7 bases, with 12 bases separating them. This CDR3 has 13 residues. Per germline, CDR1 MDHEN and CDR2 SYDVKM. CDR3 bases: TGTGCCAGCAGTGTCTACAGGTATAATGAGCAGTTCTTC. It yields the protein CASSVYRYNEQFF.

The chain recombines TRBV10-2 with TRBJ1-3; TRBD1 aligns across 8 bases. The V and J ends lost 2 bases and 3 bases, in that order; junction bases with no gene match: 0. This CDR3 is built from 14 residues. Germline CDR1 reads WSHSY; CDR2 reads SAAADI. CDR3 sequence reads: CASSEGQGGNTIYF. In DNA form, the CDR3 reads TGCGCCAGCAGTGAGGGACAGGGTGGAAACACCATATATTTT.

This clone was seen many times. The V gene is TRBV3-1 (or the pseudogene TRBV3-2), the J gene TRBJ1-2; TRBD1 might be the D (5 bases). V was clipped by 10 bases and J by 4 bases, with 28 bases between them. The CDR3 sequence is 17 residues long. CDR1 is LGHDT and CDR2 is YNNKEL in the germline V gene (reference sequence). The CDR3 nucleotides read TGTGCCACAGGCAGCCAGGAGGCCGGGGCCGCCTTCTATGGCTACACCTTC. Encoded protein: CATGSQEAGAAFYGYTF.

V usage is TRBV18 and J usage is TRBJ1-2; tentatively, D is TRBD1 (5 bases). Germline lookup yields CDR1 KGHSH and CDR2 LQKENI. Trimming took 4 bases from V and 10 from J, leaving 16 bases between them. This CDR3 has 13 residues. CDR3 nucleotides: TGTGCCAGCTCACTCAACTGGGGGGGTTACTACACCTTC. Its translation is CASSLNWGGYYTF.

The CDR3 loop is CASSHGPAGQGTEAFF. CDR3 sequence (DNA): TGCGCCAGCAGCCACGGTCCGGCAGGGCAGGGCACTGAAGCTTTCTTT. V gene TRBV4-1 combines with J gene TRBJ1-1, with D possibly being TRBD1 (5 bases). Germline V CDR1 and CDR2: MGHRA, YSYEKL. Trimming took 3 bases from V and 4 from J, leaving 18 bases between them. There are 16 residues in the CDR3.

The CDR3 loop reads CASSQEGRSSYNSPLHF. The CDR3 region has the DNA TGTGCCAGCAGCCAAGAAGGAAGGAGCTCCTATAATTCACCCCTCCACTTT. The chain combines TRBV3-1 (or the pseudogene TRBV3-2) with TRBJ1-6, with no clear D. The germline CDR1 and CDR2 sequences are LGHDT and YNNKEL (reference sequence). The CDR3 covers 17 residues. Deletions cut 0 bases from V and 0 bases from J, with 9 bases between.

The chain recombines TRBV15 with TRBJ2-5; D is unresolved. The ends were cut back, 1 base at V and 5 bases at J, with 8 bases in the middle. The V gene's germline CDR1 is LNHNV and CDR2 YYDKDF (reference sequence). The CDR3 runs to 13 residues. The DNA for the CDR3 is TGTGCCACCAGCAGAGCTCTCGTTGAGACCCAGTACTTC. It specifies CATSRALVETQYF.

The rearrangement links TRBV5-1 to TRBJ1-1, with D hard to call. The V gene lost 0 bases and the J gene lost 8 bases, with 17 bases spanning the gap. Per the germline V gene, CDR1 is SGHRS and CDR2 is YFSETQ. The CDR3 runs to 15 residues. CDR3 in amino acids: CASSLVSEPGREAFF. The CDR3 DNA sequence: TGCGCCAGCAGCTTGGTGTCCGAACCCGGACGAGAAGCTTTCTTT.

The rearrangement uses TRBV25-1 and TRBJ2-7; 12 bases match TRBD1. The CDR3 is 15 residues long. The J segment lost 5 bases and the V segment lost 3 bases, leaving 5 bases of the junction unmatched. Germline V CDR1 and CDR2: MGHDK, SYGVNS. As DNA, the CDR3 is TGTGCCAGCAGTGATACCGGGACAGGGGGCAACGAGCAGTACTTC. Translated, it gives CASSDTGTGGNEQYF.

The CDR3: CASSQESAGEPLEQFF. The CDR3 DNA reads TGCGCCAGCAGCCAAGAGTCGGCGGGAGAACCTTTGGAGCAGTTCTTC. This chain joins TRBV4-3 and TRBJ2-1, with 7 bases matching TRBD2. This CDR3 region has 16 residues. Germline loops: CDR1 LGHNA, CDR2 YSLEER. Germline trimming cut 0 bases from V and 10 bases from J; bases unmatched to any gene: 12.

This chain joins TRBV28 and TRBJ2-7; D is unclear. The CDR3 sequence is 14 residues long. Germline CDR1 and CDR2: MDHEN and SYDVKM. V was clipped by 7 bases and J by 3 bases, with 16 bases between them. CDR3 nucleotides: TGTGCCAGCAACTCCGTGGGCGGAAACTACGAGCAGTACTTC. Translation: CASNSVGGNYEQYF.

The rearrangement links TRBV18 to TRBJ2-2; unclear D gene. Germline CDR1 is KGHSH and CDR2 is LQKENI. The V end was cut by 4 bases, the J end by 7 bases, with 16 bases between. This CDR3 has 15 residues. The CDR3 DNA follows: TGTGCCAGCTCACTCGATCCGCCCCAGAACGGGGAGCTGTTTTTT. This gives the protein CASSLDPPQNGELFF.